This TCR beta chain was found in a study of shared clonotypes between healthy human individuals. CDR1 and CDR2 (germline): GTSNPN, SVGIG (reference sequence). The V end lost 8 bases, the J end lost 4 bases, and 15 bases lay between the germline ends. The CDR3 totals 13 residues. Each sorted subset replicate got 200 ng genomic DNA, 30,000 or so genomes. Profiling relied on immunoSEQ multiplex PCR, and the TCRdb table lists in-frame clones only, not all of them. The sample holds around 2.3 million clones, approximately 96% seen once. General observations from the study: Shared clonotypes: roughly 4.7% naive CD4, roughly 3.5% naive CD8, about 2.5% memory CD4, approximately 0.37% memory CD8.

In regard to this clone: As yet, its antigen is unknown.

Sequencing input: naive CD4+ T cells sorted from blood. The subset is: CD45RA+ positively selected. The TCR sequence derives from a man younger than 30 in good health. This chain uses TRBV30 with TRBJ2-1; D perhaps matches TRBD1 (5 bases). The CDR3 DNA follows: TGTGCCCGGCAGGACACTCTTTACAATGAGCAGTTCTTC. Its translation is CARQDTLYNEQFF. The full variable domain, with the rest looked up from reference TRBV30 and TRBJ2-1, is SQTIHQWPATLVQPVGSPLSLECTVEGTSNPNLYWYRQAAGRGLQLLFYSVGIGQISSEVPQNLSASRPQDRQFILSSKKLLLSDSGFYLCARQDTLYNEQFFGPGTRLTVL.